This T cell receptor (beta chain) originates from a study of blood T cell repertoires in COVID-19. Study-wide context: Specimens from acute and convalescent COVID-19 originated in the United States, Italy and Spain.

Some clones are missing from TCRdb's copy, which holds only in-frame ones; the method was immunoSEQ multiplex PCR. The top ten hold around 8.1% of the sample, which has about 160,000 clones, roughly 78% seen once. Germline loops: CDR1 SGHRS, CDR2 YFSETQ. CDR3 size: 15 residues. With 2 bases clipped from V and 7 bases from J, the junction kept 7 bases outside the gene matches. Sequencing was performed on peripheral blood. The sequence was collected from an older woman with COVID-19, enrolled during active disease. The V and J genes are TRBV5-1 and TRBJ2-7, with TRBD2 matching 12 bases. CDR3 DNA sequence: TGCGCCAGCAGCTTCCTAGCGGGAGGGCCCGGGGAGCAGTACTTC. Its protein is CASSFLAGGPGEQYF.